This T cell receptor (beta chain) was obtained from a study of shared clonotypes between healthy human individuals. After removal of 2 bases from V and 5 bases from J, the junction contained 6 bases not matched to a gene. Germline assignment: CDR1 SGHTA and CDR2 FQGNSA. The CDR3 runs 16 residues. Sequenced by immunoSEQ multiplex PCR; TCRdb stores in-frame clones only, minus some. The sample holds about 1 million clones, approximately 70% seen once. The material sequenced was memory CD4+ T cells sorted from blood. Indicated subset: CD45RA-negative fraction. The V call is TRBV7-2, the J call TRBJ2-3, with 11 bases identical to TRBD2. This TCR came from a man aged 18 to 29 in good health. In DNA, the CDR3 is TGTGCCAGCAGCTTATTGGTAGCGGGGGGGCGAGATACGCAGTATTTT. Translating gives CASSLLVAGGRDTQYF.